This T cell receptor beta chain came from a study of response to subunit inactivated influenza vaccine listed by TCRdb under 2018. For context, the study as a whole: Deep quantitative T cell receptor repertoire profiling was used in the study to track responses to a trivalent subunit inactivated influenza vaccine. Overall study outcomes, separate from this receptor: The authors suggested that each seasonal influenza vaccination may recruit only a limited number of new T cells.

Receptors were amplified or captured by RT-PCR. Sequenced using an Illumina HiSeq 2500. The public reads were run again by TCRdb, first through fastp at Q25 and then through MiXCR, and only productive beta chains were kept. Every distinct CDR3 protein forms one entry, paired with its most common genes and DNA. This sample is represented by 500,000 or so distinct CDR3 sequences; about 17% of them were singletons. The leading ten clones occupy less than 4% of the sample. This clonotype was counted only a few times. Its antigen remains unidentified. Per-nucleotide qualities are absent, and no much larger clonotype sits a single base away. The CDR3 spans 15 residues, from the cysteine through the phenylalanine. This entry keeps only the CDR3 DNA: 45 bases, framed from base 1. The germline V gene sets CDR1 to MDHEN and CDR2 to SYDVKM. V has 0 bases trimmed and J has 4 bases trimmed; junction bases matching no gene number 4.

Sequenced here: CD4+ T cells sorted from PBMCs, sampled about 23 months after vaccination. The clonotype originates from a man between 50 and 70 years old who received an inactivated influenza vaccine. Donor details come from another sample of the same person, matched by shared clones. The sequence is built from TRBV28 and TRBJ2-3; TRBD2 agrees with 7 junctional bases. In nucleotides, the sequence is TGTGCCAGCAGTTTATGGACTAGCCCTTCAGATACGCAGTATTTT. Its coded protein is CASSLWTSPSDTQYF.